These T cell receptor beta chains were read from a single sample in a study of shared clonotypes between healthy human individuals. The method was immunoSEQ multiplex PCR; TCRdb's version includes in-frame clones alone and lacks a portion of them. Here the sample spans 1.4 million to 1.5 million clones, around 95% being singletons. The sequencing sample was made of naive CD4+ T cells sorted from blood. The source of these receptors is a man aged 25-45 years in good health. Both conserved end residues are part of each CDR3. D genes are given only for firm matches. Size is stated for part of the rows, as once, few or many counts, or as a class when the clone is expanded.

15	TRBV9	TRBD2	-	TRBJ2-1	TGTGCCAGCAGCGTAGCTCGGGAGGACTACAATGAGCAGTTCTTC	CASSVAREDYNEQFF
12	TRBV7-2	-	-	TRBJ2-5	TGTGCCAGCAGCAATAATATGGGGACCCAGTACTTC	CASSNNMGTQYF
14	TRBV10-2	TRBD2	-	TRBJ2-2	TGCGCCAGCAGTGTGCAGGGCGGGGGCGGGGAGCTGTTTTTT	CASSVQGGGGELFF
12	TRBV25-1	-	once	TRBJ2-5	TGTGCCAGCAGTGAAGGGGTCGGGACCCAGTACTTC	CASSEGVGTQYF
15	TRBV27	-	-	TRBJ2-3	TGTGCCAGCAGCCACCGAGATCCTCGCACAGATACGCAGTATTTT	CASSHRDPRTDTQYF
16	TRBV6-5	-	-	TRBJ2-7	TGTGCCAGCAGTTACTCGAGCGTACTAGCTACCTACGAGCAGTACTTC	CASSYSSVLATYEQYF
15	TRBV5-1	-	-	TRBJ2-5	TGCGCCAGCAGCTTGTTGCCCGCTCCACAAGAGACCCAGTACTTC	CASSLLPAPQETQYF
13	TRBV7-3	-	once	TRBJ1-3	TGTGCCAGCAGCACAAACTCTGGAAACACCATATATTTT	CASSTNSGNTIYF
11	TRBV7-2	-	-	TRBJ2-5	TGTGCCAGCAGCTTAAAAGAGACCCAGTACTTC	CASSLKETQYF
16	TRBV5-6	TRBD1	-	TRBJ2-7	TGTGCCAGCAGTCGCCGTCCCGGGACAGGGCCCGGGGAGCAGTACTTC	CASSRRPGTGPGEQYF
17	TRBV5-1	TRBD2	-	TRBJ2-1	TGCGCCAGTCGGTTAGGCCAGCGGGAGGGCGCGGGCAATGAGCAGTTCTTC	CASRLGQREGAGNEQFF
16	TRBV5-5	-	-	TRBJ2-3	TGTGCCAGCAGCTCCCACCCTGAAGGTCGCACAGATACGCAGTATTTT	CASSSHPEGRTDTQYF
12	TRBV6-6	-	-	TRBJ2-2	TGTGCCAGCAGTGGTCCCACCGGGGAGCTGTTTTTT	CASSGPTGELFF